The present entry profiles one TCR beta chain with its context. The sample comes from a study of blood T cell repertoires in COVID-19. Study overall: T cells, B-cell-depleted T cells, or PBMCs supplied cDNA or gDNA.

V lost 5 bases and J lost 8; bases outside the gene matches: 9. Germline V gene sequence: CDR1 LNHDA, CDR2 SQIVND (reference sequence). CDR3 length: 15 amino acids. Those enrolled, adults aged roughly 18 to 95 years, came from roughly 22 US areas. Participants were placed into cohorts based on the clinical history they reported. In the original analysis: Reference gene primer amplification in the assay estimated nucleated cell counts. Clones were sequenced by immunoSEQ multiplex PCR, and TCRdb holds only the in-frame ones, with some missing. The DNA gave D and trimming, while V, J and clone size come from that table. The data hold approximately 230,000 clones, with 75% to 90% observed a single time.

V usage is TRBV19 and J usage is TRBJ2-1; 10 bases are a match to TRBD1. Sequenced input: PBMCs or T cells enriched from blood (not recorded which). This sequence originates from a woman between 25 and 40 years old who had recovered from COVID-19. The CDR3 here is CASSLDRGRVYEQFF. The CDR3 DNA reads TGTGCCAGTAGTCTCGACAGGGGGCGCGTCTATGAGCAGTTCTTC.